The clone carrying this T cell receptor beta chain was counted between two and nine times. This record comes from a study of cytotoxic CD8 clonotypes in ibrutinib-treated CLL. Study summary: The cohort had around 10 relapsed/refractory and some 14 treatment-naive patients, around 18 IGHV unmutated.

Profiling relied on immunoSEQ multiplex PCR, and the TCRdb table lists in-frame clones only, not all of them. The profile shows fewer than 400,000 clones, roughly 67% of them singletons. The sample here was PBMCs, taken after 36 months of ibrutinib treatment. This TCR was recovered from a human donor with chronic lymphocytic leukemia.

CDR3 sequence reads: CASSPDRSDGYTF. CDR3 in DNA: TGTGCCAGCAGTCCTGACAGGAGCGATGGCTACACCTTC. The V call is TRBV6-5, the J call TRBJ1-2, with D perhaps TRBD1 (6 bases). Germline lookup yields CDR1 MNHEY and CDR2 SVGAGI. The CDR3 is 13 residues long. Trimming took 5 bases from V and 6 from J, leaving 13 bases between them.